This TCR beta chain appears in the sequencing data of a study of blood T cell repertoires in COVID-19. About the research overall: Samples representing acute and convalescent COVID-19 were sourced from the United States, Italy and Spain. The cDNA or gDNA used as material had been derived from T cells, B-cell-depleted T cells, or PBMCs.

There are 16 residues in the CDR3. Germline V gene lookup returns CDR1 LGHDT and CDR2 YNNKEL (reference sequence). V was trimmed by 1 base and J by 3 bases, leaving 10 bases between them. Original methodology: Estimation of nucleated cell counts relied on the amplification of reference gene primers. Using immunoSEQ multiplex PCR, the repertoire was profiled, and TCRdb retains in-frame clones only, with some absent. V, J and clone size are those of that table, while D and trimming were read from the DNA. The sample has around 150,000 clones, approximately 84% seen once. This clonotype was obtained from a woman aged 80 or over with acute or convalescent COVID-19. The sequencing sample was made of peripheral blood. The chain is built from TRBV3-1 (or the pseudogene TRBV3-2) and TRBJ1-6, with unresolved D. CDR3 nucleotides: TGTGCCAGCAGCCAAGGAGGGTTCAACTATAATTCACCCCTCCACTTT. Its translation is CASSQGGFNYNSPLHF.